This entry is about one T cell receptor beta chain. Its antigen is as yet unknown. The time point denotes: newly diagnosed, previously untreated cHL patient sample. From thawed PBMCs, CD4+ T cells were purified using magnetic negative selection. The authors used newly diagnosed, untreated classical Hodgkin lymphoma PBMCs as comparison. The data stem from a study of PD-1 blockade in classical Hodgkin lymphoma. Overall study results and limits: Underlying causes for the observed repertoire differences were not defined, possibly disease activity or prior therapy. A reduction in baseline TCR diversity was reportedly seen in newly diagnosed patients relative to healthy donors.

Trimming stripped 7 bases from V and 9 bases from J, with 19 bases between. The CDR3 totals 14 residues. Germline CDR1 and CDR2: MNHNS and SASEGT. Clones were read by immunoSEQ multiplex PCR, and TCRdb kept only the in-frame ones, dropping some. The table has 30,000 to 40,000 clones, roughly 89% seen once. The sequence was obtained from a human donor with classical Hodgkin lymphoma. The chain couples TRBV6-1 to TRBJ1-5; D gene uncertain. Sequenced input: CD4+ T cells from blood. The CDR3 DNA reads TGTGCCAGCACCTACACTGGGGTGCTGGGGCCCCAGCATTTT. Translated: CASTYTGVLGPQHF.